This TCR beta chain originates from a study of blood T cell repertoires in COVID-19. The wider study: Both acute and convalescent COVID-19 samples were obtained from the United States, Italy and Spain. PBMCs, B-cell-depleted T cells, or T cells were the source of the cDNA or gDNA that made up the material.

Trimming took off 1 base at V and 2 bases at J, with 11 bases between the two ends. There are 15 residues in the CDR3. Germline V lookup: CDR1 SGHAT, CDR2 FQNNGV. The participants were between roughly 18 and 90 years old and came from under 25 US areas. Participants were placed into cohorts based on the clinical history they reported. The method was immunoSEQ multiplex PCR; TCRdb's version includes in-frame clones alone and lacks a portion of them. This table has under 250,000 clones, nearly 90% appearing once. The clonotype was recovered from a woman aged 30 to 39 with acute COVID-19. The chain is built from TRBV11-2 and TRBJ1-2; perhaps TRBD1 as D (6 bases). Sequenced input: PBMCs or T cells enriched from blood (not recorded which). The CDR3 coding sequence is TGTGCCAGCAGCTTAGCCGGGACAAAAAACTATGGCTACACCTTC. Residues: CASSLAGTKNYGYTF.